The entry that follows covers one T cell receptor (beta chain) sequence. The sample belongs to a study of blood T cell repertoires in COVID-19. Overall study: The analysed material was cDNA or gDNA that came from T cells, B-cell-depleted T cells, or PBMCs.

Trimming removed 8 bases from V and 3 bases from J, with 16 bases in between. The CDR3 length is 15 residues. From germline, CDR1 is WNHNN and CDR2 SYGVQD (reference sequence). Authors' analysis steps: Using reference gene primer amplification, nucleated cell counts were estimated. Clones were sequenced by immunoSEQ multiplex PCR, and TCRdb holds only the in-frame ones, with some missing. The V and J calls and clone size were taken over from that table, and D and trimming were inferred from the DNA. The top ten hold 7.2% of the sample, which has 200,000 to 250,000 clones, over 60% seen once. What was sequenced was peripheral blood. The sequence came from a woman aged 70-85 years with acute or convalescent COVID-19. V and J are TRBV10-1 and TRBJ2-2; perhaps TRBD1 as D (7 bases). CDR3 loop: CASGTGGGDTGELFF. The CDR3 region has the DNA TGCGCCAGCGGGACTGGAGGGGGCGACACCGGGGAGCTGTTTTTT.